The 18 T cell receptor beta chains below come from one sample, sequenced in a study of T cells after posttransplantation cyclophosphamide. Here immunoSEQ multiplex PCR was the method, and the copy in TCRdb shows in-frame clones only, minus some. This table holds more than 150 clones, approximately 68% found once. Cyclophosphamide on days +3 and +4 followed busulfan-fludarabine conditioning and a marrow graft. The specimen comprised CMV-specific CD8+ T cells sorted from blood, sampled after allogeneic stem cell transplant with posttransplant cyclophosphamide. Subset denoted: CD8+ T cells sorted with CMV pp65 tetramers. The receptors were gathered from a young adult male patient who received an allogeneic stem cell transplant from a related donor, was CMV-positive, and had acute GVHD only. Some T cells may have come from the graft donor.

CDR3 in DNA: TGTGCCAGCAGCTTGAAGGGGGTGTCCCTTTACAATGAGCAGTTCTTC. This encodes CASSLKGVSLYNEQFF. V is TRBV7-9 and J is TRBJ2-1, with D tentatively TRBD1 (6 bases). This CDR3 spans 16 amino acids. Looked up from germline, CDR1 is SEHNR and CDR2 is FQNEAQ (reference sequence). V was shortened by 3 bases and J by 4 bases, with 16 bases between the two germline ends.

This chain connects TRBV9 to TRBJ2-5, with 8 bases identical to TRBD2. Germline CDR1 and CDR2: SGDLS and YYNGEE. V dropped 0 bases and J dropped 4; count of bases not matched to a gene: 5. CDR3 length: 15 amino acids. The CDR3 DNA is TGTGCCAGCAGCGTAGATGGCGCGGGGGGAGAGACCCAGTACTTC. Encoded protein: CASSVDGAGGETQYF.

V and J are TRBV7-2 and TRBJ1-2, with 9 positions matching TRBD1. There are 15 residues in the CDR3. With V trimmed by 5 bases and J by 5 bases, 9 bases remained unmatched. The germline V gene has CDR1 SGHTA and CDR2 FQGNSA. As DNA, the CDR3 is TGTGCCAGCAGCCAGTCGGGGACAGGGTTGTATGGCTACACCTTC. The encoded protein is CASSQSGTGLYGYTF.

This chain joins TRBV30 and TRBJ2-7, with TRBD1 matching 8 bases. Trimming removed 1 base from V and 0 bases from J; junction bases left unmatched: 5. The CDR3 runs to 15 residues. Germline V gene sequence: CDR1 GTSNPN, CDR2 SVGIG (reference sequence). CDR3 coding DNA: TGTGCCTGGAGTGGAGGACAGGGAGCCTCCTACGAGCAGTACTTC. It yields the protein CAWSGGQGASYEQYF.

V gene TRBV25-1 combines with J gene TRBJ2-5; D is uncertain. This CDR3 has 15 amino acids. V was shortened by 2 bases and J by 5 bases, with 15 bases between the two germline ends. Germline CDR1 reads MGHDK; CDR2 reads SYGVNS. The CDR3 coding sequence is TGTGCCAGCAGTGAAGTTAGTCCGTGTAATGAGACCCAGTACTTC. Translating it yields CASSEVSPCNETQYF.

The chain is built from TRBV5-7 and TRBJ1-5; no firm D call. TRBV5-7 is treated as an ORF (open reading frame) with a function not yet certain. This CDR3 has 14 residues. With 4 bases removed from V and 5 bases from J, the gap between germline ends came to 13 bases. The CDR3 DNA reads as TGTGCCAGCAGCCGCGGGGAAGGGCATCAGCCCCAGCATTTT. This codes for CASSRGEGHQPQHF.

As to this clone: The junction departs from germline at one end; a sequencing error may be responsible. This chain uses TRBV11-2 with TRBJ2-7, with a weak D call TRBD2 (5 bases). CDR1 and CDR2 (germline): SGHAT, FQNNGV. The CDR3 consists of 14 residues. In DNA form, the CDR3 reads TGTGCCTGCAGCGTGGCGGGCACCTCCTACGAGCAGTACTTC. This codes for CACSVAGTSYEQYF.

This CDR3 reads CASSQDLVGEDSLFSGANVLTF. CDR3 nucleotide sequence: TGCGCCAGCAGCCAAGATTTAGTAGGAGAGGACAGCCTGTTCTCTGGGGCCAACGTCCTGACTTTC. The V call is TRBV4-3, the J call TRBJ2-6; D is perhaps TRBD1 (6 bases). V lost 0 bases, J lost 0 bases, and 24 bases lay in between. The CDR3 length is 22 residues. In germline, CDR1 is LGHNA, CDR2 YSLEER.

This chain joins TRBV6-1 and TRBJ1-2, with D perhaps matching TRBD1 (5 bases). Trimming took off 3 bases at V and 5 bases at J, with 13 bases between the two ends. The CDR3 is made up of 14 amino acids. The germline V gene has CDR1 MNHNS and CDR2 SASEGT. The CDR3 DNA reads as TGTGCCAGCAGTGAGCCGACAGCCGGGTATGGCTACACCTTC. Encoded protein: CASSEPTAGYGYTF.

Relative to its sample, this clone is hyperexpanded. The chain employs TRBV7-9 and TRBJ2-3; a possible D gene is TRBD2 (6 bases). Germline V gene lookup returns CDR1 SEHNR and CDR2 FQNEAQ (reference sequence). The CDR3 length is 15 residues. V was shortened by 5 bases and J by 6 bases, with 18 bases between the two germline ends. The CDR3 reads CASSPPTGERDTQYF. In nucleotides, the CDR3 is TGTGCCAGCAGCCCACCGACGGGGGAGAGGGATACGCAGTATTTT.

This chain uses TRBV29-1 with TRBJ1-2, with D maybe TRBD1 (5 bases). V lost 2 bases and J lost 7, with 17 bases in between. CDR1 and CDR2 from the germline V gene are SQVTM and ANQGSEA. CDR3 length: 14 residues. The CDR3 protein is CSVETQDWRGGYTF. The CDR3 DNA is TGCAGCGTTGAAACACAGGATTGGCGTGGTGGCTACACCTTC.

The chain uses TRBV1 and TRBJ1-4; no check of the table's D call, TRBD1, against the DNA was made. TRBV1 has pseudogene status. The CDR3 is 18 residues long. CDR3 sequence reads: CTSSPRDSYGKNYEKLFF. The CDR3 bases are TGCACCAGCAGTCCCCGGGACAGCTACGGAAAGAACTATGAAAAACTGTTTTTT.

This clone was seen only once. V and J are TRBV29-1 and TRBJ1-5; a weak D match, TRBD1 (6 bases). Germline CDR1 reads SQVTM; CDR2 reads ANQGSEA. This CDR3 comprises 13 residues. For the CDR3, the DNA is TGCAACGCTGAGGGGGGGCCGAATCAGCCCCAGCATTTT. Translated, it gives CNAEGGPNQPQHF.

A few counts support this clone. This chain uses TRBV4-3 with TRBJ1-5; D perhaps matches TRBD1 (6 bases). There are 21 residues in the CDR3. V was clipped by 0 bases and J by 0 bases, with 24 bases between them. Germline assignment: CDR1 LGHNA and CDR2 YSLEER. The CDR3 region is CASSQDIINEDSLFSNQPQHF. The CDR3, as DNA: TGCGCCAGCAGCCAAGATATTATAAACGAGGACAGCCTCTTTAGCAATCAGCCCCAGCATTTT.

This clone has just a few counts. V gene TRBV5-1 combines with J gene TRBJ1-2; 8 nucleotides line up with TRBD1. Germline trimming cut 4 bases from V and 5 bases from J; bases unmatched to any gene: 10. CDR3 size: 15 residues. CDR1 and CDR2 from the germline V gene are SGHRS and YFSETQ. CDR3 sequence reads: CASSQDRTGQYGYTF. Written as DNA, the CDR3 is TGCGCCAGCAGCCAAGATAGGACAGGGCAATATGGCTACACCTTC.

V usage is TRBV7-8 and J usage is TRBJ2-7, with D possibly being TRBD2 (6 bases). Germline V gene lookup returns CDR1 SGHVS and CDR2 FQNEAQ. The CDR3 covers 14 residues. The V end lost 3 bases, the J end lost 0 bases, and 9 bases lay between the germline ends. CDR3 coding DNA: TGTGCCAGCAGCTTGGTTAGCGGCTCCTACGAGCAGTACTTC. Its protein is CASSLVSGSYEQYF.

This clone appeared a few times. The chain uses TRBV4-3 and TRBJ1-2; TRBD1 matches 8 bases. The germline V gene has CDR1 LGHNA and CDR2 YSLEER. The junction had 5 bases not matched to a gene; V was cut back by 0 bases and J by 5 bases. This CDR3 is 15 amino acids long. This CDR3 is CASSQDRTGQYGYTF. The CDR3 coding sequence is TGCGCCAGCAGCCAAGATAGGACAGGGCAATATGGCTACACCTTC.

V and J are TRBV21-1 and TRBJ2-3; the table's D call TRBD1 went unverified against the DNA. TRBV21-1 is noted as a pseudogene. The CDR3 length is 13 residues. DNA for the CDR3: TGTGCCACCTCAGGGATGGGTAGGGATACGCAGTATTTT. Its protein product is CATSGMGRDTQYF.